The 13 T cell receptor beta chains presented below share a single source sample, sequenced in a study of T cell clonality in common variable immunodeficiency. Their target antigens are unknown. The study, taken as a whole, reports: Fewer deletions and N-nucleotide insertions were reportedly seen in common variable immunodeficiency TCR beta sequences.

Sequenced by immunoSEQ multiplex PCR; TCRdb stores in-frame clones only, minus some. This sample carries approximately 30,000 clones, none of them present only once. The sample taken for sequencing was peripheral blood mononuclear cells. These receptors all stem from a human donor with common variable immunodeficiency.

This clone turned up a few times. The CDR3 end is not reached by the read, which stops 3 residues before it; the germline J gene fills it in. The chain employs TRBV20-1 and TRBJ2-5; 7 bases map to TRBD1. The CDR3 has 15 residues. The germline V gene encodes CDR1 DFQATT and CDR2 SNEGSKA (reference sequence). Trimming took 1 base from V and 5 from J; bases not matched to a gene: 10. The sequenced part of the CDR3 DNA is TGCAGTGCTAGAGTGGTTGGGGGACAGTGGGAGACC. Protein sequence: CSARVVGGQWET. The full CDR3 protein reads CSARVVGGQWETQYF.

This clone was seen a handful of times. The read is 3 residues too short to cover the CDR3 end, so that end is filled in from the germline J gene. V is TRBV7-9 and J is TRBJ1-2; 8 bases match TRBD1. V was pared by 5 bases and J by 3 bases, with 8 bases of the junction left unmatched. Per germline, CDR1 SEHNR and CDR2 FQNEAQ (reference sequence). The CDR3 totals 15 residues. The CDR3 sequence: CASSPNRGVDYGYTF. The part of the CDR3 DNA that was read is TGTGCCAGCAGCCCGAACAGGGGGGTTGACTATGGC. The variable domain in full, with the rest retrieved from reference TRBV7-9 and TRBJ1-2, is DTGVSQNPRHKITKRGQNVTFRCDPISEHNRLYWYRQTLGQGPEFLTYFQNEAQLEKSRLLSDRFSAERPKGSFSTLEIQRTEQGDSAMYLCASSPNRGVDYGYTFGSGTRLTVV.

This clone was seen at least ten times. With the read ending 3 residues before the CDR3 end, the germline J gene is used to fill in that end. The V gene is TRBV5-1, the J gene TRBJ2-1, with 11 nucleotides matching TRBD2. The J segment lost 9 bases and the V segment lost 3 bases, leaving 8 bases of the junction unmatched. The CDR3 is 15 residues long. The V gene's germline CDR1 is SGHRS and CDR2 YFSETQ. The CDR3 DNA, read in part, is TGCGCCAGCAGCTCTAATAGCGGGAGGGCCGGTGAG. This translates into CASSSNSGRAGE. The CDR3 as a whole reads CASSSNSGRAGEQFF.

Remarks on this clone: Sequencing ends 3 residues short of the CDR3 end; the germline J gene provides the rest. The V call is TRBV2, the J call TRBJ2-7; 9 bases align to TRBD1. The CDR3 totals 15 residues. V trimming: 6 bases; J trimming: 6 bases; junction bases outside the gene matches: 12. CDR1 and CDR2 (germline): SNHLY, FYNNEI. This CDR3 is CASRAWGQGFSEQYF. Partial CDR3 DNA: TGTGCCAGCAGAGCCTGGGGACAGGGCTTCTCCGAG.

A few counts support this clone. CDR3 region: CASSFDRAGNTIYF. The part of the CDR3 DNA that was read is TGTGCCAGCAGCTTTGACAGGGCCGGAAACACC. The rearrangement uses TRBV7-9 and TRBJ1-3; 7 nucleotides align to TRBD1. The read finishes 3 residues shy of the CDR3 end, and the germline J gene is used to complete it. The germline V gene encodes CDR1 SEHNR and CDR2 FQNEAQ (reference sequence). The CDR3 has 14 residues. The trim removed 3 bases at V and 4 bases at J, leaving 3 bases unmatched.

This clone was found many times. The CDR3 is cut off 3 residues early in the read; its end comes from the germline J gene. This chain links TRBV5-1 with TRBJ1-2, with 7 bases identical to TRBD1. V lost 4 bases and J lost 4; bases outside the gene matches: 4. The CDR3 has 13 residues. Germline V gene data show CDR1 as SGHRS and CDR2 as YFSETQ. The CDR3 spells CASSGDSFYGYTF. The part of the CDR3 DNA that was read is TGCGCCAGCAGCGGGGACAGCTTCTATGGC.

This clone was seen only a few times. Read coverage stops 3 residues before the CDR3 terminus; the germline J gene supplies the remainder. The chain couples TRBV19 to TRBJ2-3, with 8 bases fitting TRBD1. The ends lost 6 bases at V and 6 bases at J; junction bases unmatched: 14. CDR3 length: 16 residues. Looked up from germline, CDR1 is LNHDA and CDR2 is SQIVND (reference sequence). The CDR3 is CASRRTPRTGSDTQYF. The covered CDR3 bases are TGTGCCAGTAGAAGGACCCCCCGGACAGGGAGCGATACG. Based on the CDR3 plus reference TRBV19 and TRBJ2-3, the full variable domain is DGGITQSPKYLFRKEGQNVTLSCEQNLNHDAMYWYRQDPGQGLRLIYYSQIVNDFQKGDIAEGYSVSREKKESFPLTVTSAQKNPTAFYLCASRRTPRTGSDTQYFGPGTRLTVL.

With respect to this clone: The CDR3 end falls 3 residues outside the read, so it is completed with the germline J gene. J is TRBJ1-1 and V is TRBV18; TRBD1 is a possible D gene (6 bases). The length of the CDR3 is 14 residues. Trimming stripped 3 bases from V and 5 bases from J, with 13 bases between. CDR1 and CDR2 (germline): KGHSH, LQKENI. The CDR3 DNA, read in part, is TGTGCCAGCTCACCCACAGGGCTGAGGACTGAA. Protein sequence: CASSPTGLRTE. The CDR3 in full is CASSPTGLRTEAFF.

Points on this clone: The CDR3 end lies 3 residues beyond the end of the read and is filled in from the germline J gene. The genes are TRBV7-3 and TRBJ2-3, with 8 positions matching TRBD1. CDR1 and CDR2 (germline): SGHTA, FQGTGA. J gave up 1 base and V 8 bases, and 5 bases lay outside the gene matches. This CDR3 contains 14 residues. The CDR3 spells CASGLTGGTDTQYF. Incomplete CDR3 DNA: TGTGCCAGCGGGTTGACAGGGGGCACAGATACG.

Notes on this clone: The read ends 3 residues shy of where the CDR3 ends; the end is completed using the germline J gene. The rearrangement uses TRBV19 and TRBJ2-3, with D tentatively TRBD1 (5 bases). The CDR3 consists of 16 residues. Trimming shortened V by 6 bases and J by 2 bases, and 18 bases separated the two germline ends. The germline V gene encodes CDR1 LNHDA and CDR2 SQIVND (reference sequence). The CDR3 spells CASSPQLGRTTDTQYF. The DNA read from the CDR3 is TGTGCCAGTAGCCCTCAGTTGGGGCGGACCACAGATACG.

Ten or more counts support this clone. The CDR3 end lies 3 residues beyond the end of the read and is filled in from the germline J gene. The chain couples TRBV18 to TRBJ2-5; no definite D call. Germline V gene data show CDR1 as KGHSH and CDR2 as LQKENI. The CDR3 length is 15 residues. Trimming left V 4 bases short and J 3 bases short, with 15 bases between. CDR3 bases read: TGTGCCAGCTCACGGAACTGGGCAGGAGAAGAGACC. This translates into CASSRNWAGEET. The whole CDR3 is CASSRNWAGEETQYF.

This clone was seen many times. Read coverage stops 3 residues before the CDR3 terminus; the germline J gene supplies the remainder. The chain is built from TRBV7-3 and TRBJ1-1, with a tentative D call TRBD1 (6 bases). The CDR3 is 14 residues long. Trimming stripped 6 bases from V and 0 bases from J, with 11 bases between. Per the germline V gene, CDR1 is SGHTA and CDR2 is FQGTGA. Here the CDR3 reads CASSFTGMNTEAFF. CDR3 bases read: TGTGCCAGCAGTTTCACAGGGATGAACACTGAA.

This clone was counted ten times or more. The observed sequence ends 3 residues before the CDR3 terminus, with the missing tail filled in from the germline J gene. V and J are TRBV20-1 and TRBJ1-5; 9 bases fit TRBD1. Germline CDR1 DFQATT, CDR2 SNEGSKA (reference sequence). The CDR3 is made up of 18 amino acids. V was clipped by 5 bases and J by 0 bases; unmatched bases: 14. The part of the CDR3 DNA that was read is TGCAGTGCTGGAGCCCCGGGACAGGGATTTCCTAGCAATCAGCCC. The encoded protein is CSAGAPGQGFPSNQP. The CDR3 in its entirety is CSAGAPGQGFPSNQPQHF.